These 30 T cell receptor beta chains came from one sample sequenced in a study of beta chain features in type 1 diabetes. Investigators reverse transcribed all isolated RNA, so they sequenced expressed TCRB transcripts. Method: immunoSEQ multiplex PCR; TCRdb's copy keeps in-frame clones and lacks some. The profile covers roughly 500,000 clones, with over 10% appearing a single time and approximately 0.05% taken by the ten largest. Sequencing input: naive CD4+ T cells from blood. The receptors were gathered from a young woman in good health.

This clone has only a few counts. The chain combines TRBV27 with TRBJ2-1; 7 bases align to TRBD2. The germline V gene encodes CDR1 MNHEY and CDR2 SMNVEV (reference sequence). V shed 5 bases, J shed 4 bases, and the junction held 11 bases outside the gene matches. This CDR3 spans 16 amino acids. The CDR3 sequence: CASSILTSASYNEQFF. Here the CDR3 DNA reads TGTGCCAGCAGTATACTTACTAGCGCCTCTTACAATGAGCAGTTCTTC.

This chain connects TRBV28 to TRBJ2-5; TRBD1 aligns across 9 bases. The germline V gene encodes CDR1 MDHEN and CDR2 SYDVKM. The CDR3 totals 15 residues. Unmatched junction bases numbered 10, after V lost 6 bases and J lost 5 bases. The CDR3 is CASRLSGTGFETQYF. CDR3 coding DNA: TGTGCCAGCAGGCTCTCCGGGACAGGGTTTGAGACCCAGTACTTC.

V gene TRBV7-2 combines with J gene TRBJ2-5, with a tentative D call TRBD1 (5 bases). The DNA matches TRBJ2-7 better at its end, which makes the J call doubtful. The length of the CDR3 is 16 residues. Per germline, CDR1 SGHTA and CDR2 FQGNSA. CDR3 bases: TGTGCCAGCAGCTTATTTGGGGCAACAGGATACTACGAGCAGTACTTC. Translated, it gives CASSLFGATGYYEQYF.

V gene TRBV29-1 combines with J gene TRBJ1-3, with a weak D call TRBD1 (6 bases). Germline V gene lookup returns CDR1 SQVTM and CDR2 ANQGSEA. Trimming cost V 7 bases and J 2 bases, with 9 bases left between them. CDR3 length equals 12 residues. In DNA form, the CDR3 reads TGCAGCGCATGGACAGCTGGAAACACCATATATTTT. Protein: CSAWTAGNTIYF.

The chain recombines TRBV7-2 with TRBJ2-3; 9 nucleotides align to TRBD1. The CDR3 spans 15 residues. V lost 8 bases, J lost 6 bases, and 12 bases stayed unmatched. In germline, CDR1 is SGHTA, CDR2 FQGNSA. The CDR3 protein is CASASKGQGIDTQYF. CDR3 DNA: TGTGCCAGCGCCAGCAAGGGACAGGGAATCGATACGCAGTATTTT.

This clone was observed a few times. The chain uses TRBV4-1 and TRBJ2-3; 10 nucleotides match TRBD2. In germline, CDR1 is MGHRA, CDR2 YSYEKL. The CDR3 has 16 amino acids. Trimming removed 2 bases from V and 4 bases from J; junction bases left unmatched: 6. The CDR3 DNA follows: TGCGCCAGCAGCCAACTAGCGGGGGAATGGGCAGATACGCAGTATTTT. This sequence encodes CASSQLAGEWADTQYF.

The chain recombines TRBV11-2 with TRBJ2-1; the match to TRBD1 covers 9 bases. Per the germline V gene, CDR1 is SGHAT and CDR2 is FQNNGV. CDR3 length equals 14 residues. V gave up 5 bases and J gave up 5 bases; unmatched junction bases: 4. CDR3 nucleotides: TGTGCCAGCAGCATACAGGGGGCCAACAATGAGCAGTTCTTC. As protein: CASSIQGANNEQFF.

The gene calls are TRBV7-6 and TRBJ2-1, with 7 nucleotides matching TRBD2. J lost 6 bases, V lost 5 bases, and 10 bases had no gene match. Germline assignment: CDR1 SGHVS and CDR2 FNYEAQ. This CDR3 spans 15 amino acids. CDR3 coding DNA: TGTGCCAGCAGCCAACCCCGGACTAGGGGCAATGAGCAGTTCTTC. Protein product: CASSQPRTRGNEQFF.

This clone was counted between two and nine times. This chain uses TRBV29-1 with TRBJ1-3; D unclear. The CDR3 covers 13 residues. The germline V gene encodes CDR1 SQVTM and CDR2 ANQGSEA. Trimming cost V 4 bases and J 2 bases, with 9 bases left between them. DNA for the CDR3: TGCAGCGTTGTACCGACTACTGGAAACACCATATATTTT. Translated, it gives CSVVPTTGNTIYF.

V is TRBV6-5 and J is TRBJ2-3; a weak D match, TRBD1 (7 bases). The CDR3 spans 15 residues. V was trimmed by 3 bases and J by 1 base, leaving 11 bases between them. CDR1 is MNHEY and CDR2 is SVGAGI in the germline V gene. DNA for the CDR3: TGTGCCAGCAGTTATAGCAGGGGGGGCACAGATACGCAGTATTTT. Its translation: CASSYSRGGTDTQYF.

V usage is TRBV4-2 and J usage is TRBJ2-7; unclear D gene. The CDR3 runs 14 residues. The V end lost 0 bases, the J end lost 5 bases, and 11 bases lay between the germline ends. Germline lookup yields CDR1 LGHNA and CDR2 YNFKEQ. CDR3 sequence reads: CASSQDKFRDEQYV. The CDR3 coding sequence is TGTGCCAGCAGCCAAGATAAATTCCGGGACGAGCAGTACGTC.

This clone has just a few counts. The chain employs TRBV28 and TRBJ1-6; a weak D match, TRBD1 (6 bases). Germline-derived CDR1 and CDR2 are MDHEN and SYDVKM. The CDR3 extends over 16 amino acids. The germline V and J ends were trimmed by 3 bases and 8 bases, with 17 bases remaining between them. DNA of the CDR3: TGTGCCAGCAGTTTGGGGGGACACCTTGAGGATTCACCCCTCCACTTT. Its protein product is CASSLGGHLEDSPLHF.

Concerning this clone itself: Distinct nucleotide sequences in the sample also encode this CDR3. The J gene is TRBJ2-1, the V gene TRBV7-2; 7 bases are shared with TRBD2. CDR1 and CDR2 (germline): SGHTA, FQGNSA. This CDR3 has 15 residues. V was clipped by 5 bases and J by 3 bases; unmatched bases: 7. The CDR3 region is CASSPRTGGYNEQFF. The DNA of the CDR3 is TGTGCCAGCAGCCCCCGGACGGGGGGCTACAATGAGCAGTTCTTC.

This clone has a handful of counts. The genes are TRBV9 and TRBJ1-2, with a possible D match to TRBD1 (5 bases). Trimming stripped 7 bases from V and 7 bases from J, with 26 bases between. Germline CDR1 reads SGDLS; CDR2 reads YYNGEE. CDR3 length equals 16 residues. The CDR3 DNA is TGTGCCAGCCGCCGGGACCCGTCTTCCCAAAACAGTGGCTACACCTTC. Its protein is CASRRDPSSQNSGYTF. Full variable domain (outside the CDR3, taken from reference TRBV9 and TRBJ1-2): DSGVTQTPKHLITATGQRVTLRCSPRSGDLSVYWYQQSLDQGLQFLIQYYNGEERAKGNILERFSAQQFPDLHSELNLSSLELGDSALYFCASRRDPSSQNSGYTFGSGTRLTVV.

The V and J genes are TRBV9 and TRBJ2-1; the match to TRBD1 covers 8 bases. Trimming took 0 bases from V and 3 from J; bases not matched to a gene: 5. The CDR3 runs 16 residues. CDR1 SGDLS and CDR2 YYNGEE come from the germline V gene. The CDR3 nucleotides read TGTGCCAGCAGCGTAGTGGGTACAGGGGGCTACAATGAGCAGTTCTTC. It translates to CASSVVGTGGYNEQFF. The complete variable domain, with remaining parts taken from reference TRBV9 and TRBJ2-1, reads DSGVTQTPKHLITATGQRVTLRCSPRSGDLSVYWYQQSLDQGLQFLIQYYNGEERAKGNILERFSAQQFPDLHSELNLSSLELGDSALYFCASSVVGTGGYNEQFFGPGTRLTVL.

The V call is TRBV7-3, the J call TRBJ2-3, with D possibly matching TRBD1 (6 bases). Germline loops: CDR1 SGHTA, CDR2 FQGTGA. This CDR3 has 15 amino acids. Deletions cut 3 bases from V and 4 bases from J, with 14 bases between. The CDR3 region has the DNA TGTGCCAGCAGCTTGAGCCGAGACAGGCCAGATACGCAGTATTTT. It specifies CASSLSRDRPDTQYF.

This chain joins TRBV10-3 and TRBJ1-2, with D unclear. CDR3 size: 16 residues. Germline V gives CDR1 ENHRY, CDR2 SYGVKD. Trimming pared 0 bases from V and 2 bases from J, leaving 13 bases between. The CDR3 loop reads CAISESSGLPNYGYTF. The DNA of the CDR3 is TGTGCCATCAGTGAGTCGAGCGGGCTCCCAAACTATGGCTACACCTTC.

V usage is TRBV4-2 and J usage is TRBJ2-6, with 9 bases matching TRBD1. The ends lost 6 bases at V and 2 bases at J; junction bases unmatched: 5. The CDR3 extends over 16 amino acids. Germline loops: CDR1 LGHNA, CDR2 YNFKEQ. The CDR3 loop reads CASRAGTGTGANVLTF. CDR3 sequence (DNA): TGTGCCAGCAGAGCCGGGACAGGGACTGGGGCCAACGTCCTGACTTTC.

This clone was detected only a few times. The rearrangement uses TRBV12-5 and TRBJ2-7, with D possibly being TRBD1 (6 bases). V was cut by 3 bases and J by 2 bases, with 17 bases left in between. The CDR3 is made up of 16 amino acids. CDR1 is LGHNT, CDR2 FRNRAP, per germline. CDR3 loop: CASGLRMRTDPYEQYF. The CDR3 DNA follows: TGTGCTAGTGGTTTACGAATGCGGACAGACCCCTACGAGCAGTACTTC. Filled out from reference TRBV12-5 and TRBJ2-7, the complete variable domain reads DARVTQTPRHKVTEMGQEVTMRCQPILGHNTVFWYRQTMMQGLELLAYFRNRAPLDDSGMPKDRFSAEMPDATLATLKIQPSEPRDSAVYFCASGLRMRTDPYEQYFGPGTRLTVT.

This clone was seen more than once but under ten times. The CDR3 sequence: CASSLFGTAIGDNSPLHF. CDR3 DNA: TGTGCCAGCAGTTTATTTGGGACAGCCATCGGGGATAATTCACCCCTCCACTTT. The V gene is TRBV28, the J gene TRBJ1-6; 7 bases agree with TRBD1. Germline V gene sequence: CDR1 MDHEN, CDR2 SYDVKM. Unmatched junction bases numbered 11, after V lost 1 base and J lost 5 bases. There are 18 residues in the CDR3.

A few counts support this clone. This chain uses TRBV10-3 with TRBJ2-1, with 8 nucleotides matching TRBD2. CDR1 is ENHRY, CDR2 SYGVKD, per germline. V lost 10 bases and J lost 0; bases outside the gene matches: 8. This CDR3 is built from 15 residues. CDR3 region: CATWQGTSSYNEQFF. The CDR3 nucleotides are TGTGCCACCTGGCAGGGGACTAGCTCCTACAATGAGCAGTTCTTC.

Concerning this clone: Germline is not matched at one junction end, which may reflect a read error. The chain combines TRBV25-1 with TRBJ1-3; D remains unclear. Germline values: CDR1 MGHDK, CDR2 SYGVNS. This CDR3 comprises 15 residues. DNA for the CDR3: TGTTCCAGCAGTTCTCCGGGATTCTCTGGAAACACCATATATTTT. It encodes CSSSSPGFSGNTIYF.

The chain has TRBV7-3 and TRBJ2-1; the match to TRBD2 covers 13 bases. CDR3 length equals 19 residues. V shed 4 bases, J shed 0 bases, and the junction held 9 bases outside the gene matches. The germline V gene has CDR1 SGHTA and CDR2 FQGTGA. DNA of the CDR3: TGTGCCAGCAGCTCGACTAGCGGGAGGACACGAAGCTCCTACAATGAGCAGTTCTTC. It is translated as CASSSTSGRTRSSYNEQFF.

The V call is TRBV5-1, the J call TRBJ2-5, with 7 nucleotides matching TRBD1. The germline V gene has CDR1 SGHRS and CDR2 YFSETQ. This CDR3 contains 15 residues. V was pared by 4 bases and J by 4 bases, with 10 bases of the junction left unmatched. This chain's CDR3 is CASSLIQGEGETQYF. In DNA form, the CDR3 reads TGCGCCAGCAGCCTAATTCAGGGGGAAGGAGAGACCCAGTACTTC.

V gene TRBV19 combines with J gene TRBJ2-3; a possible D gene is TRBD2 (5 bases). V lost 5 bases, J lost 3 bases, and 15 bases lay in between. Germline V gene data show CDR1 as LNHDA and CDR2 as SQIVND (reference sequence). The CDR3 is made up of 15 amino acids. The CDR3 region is CASSRSFGRTDTQYF. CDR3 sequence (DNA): TGTGCCAGTAGTCGATCCTTTGGGAGAACAGATACGCAGTATTTT.

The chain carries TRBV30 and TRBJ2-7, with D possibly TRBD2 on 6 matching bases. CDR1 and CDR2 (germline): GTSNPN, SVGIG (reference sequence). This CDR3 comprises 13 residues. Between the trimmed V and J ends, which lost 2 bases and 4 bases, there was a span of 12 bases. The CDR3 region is CAWSRLAAYEQYF. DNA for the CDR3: TGTGCCTGGAGTAGGTTAGCGGCATACGAGCAGTACTTC.

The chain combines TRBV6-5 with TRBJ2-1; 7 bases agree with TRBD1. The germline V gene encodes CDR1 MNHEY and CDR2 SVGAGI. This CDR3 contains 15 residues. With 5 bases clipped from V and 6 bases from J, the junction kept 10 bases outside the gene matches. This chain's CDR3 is CASSADRARGNEQFF. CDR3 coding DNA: TGTGCCAGCAGTGCAGACAGGGCAAGGGGCAATGAGCAGTTCTTC.

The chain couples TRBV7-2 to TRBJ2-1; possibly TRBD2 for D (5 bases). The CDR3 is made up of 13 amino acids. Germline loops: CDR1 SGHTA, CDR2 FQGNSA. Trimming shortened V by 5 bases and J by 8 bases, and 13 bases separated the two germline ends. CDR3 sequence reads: CASSTIGSDEQFF. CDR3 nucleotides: TGTGCCAGCAGCACAATAGGTAGCGATGAGCAGTTCTTC. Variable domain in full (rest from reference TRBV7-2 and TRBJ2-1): GAGVSQSPSNKVTEKGKDVELRCDPISGHTALYWYRQSLGQGLEFLIYFQGNSAPDKSGLPSDRFSAERTGGSVSTLTIQRTQQEDSAVYLCASSTIGSDEQFFGPGTRLTVL.

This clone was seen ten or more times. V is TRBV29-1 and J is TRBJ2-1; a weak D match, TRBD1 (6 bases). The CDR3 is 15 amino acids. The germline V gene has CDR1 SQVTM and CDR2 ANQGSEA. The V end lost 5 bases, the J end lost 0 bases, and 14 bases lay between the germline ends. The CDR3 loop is CSVYAGASSYNEQFF. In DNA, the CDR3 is TGCAGCGTTTACGCAGGGGCGAGCTCCTACAATGAGCAGTTCTTC.

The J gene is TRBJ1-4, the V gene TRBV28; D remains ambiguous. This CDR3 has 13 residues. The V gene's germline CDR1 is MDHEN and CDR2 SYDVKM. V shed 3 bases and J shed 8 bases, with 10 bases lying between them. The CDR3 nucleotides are TGTGCCAGCAGTTTTGTGCGTCCGGAAAAACTGTTTTTT. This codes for CASSFVRPEKLFF.